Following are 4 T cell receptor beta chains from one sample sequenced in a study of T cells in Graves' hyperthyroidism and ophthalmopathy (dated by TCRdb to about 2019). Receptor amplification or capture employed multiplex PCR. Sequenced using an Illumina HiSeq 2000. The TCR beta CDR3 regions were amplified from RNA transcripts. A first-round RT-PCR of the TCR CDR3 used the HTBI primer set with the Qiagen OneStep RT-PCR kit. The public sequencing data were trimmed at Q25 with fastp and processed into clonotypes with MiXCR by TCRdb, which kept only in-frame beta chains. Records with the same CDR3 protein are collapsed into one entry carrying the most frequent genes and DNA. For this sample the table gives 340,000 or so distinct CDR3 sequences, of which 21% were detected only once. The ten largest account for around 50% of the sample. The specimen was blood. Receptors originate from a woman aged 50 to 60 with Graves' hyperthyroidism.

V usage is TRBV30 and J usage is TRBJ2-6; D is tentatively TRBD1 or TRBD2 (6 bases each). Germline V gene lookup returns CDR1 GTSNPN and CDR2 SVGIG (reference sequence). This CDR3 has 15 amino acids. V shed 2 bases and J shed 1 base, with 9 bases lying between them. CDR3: CAWSKGGSGANVLTF. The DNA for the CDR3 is TGTGCCTGGAGTAAGGGGGGATCTGGGGCCAACGTCCTGACTTTC. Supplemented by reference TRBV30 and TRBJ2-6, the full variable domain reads SQTIHQWPATLVQPVGSPLSLECTVEGTSNPNLYWYRQAAGRGLQLLFYSVGIGQISSEVPQNLSASRPQDRQFILSSKKLLLSDSGFYLCAWSKGGSGANVLTFGAGSRLTVL.

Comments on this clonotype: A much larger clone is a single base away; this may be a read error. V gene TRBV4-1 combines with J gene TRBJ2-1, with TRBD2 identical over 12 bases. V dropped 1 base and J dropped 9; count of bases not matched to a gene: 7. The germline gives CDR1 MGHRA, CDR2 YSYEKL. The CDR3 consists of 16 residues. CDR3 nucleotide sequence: TGCGCCAGCAGCCAAGTGCCTAGCGGGGGGGCCGTTGAGCAGTTCTTC. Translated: CASSQVPSGGAVEQFF.

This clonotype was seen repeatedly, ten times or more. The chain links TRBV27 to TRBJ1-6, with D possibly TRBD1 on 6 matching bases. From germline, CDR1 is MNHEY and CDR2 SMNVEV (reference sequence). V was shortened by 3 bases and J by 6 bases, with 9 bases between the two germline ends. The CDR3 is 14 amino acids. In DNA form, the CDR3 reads TGTGCCAGCAGTTTTCAGGGGCTTAATTCACCCCTCCACTTT. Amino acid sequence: CASSFQGLNSPLHF.

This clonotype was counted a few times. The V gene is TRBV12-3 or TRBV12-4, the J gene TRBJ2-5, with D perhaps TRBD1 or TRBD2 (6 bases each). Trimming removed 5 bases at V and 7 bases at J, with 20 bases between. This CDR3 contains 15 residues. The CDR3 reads CASSDRDTRLGTQYF. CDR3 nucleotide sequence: TGTGCCAGCAGTGACCGGGACACCAGACTAGGGACCCAGTACTTC.